The source of this T cell receptor beta chain is a study of response to subunit inactivated influenza vaccine. Study-wide points: Researchers suggested that each seasonal influenza vaccination recruits few new T cells.

Between the trimmed V and J ends, which lost 0 bases and 7 bases, there was a span of 15 bases. This CDR3 has 15 residues. The germline V gene has CDR1 SQVTM and CDR2 ANQGSEA. MiXCR, run by TCRdb on the RT-PCR reads, gives a single entry per CDR3 protein. The data hold a few hundred thousand distinct CDR3 sequences, with around 13% observed a single time. This clonotype was detected a few times. What it binds is not known. The sample here was PBMCs from blood, taken roughly 12 days after vaccination. The chain is built from TRBV29-1 and TRBJ2-2; D gene ambiguous. The sequence came from a man over 45 who received an inactivated influenza vaccine. DNA of the CDR3: TGCAGCGTTGAAGACCCTGGGCTGACGGGCGGGGAGCTGTTTTTT. Residues: CSVEDPGLTGGELFF.